This passage covers 29 T cell receptor beta chains from one sample sequenced in a study of blood T cell repertoires in acute mononucleosis. Libraries were prepared by immunoSEQ multiplex PCR; TCRdb keeps only in-frame clonotypes and omits some of them. Here the sample spans 2,000 or so clones, roughly 29% being singletons. Stated time point: acute infectious mononucleosis, at clinical presentation within 2 weeks of symptom onset (visit 1). This material consisted of EBV YVL epitope tetramer+ CD8+ T cells sorted from PBMCs, taken during acute infectious mononucleosis. Subset denoted: CD8 T cells binding a tetramer with EBV BRLF1 109-117 peptide (YVL-BR). The receptor set was obtained from a man aged 18 to 30 with infectious mononucleosis caused by EBV.

By its share, this clone is medium-sized. J is TRBJ2-3 and V is TRBV6-4; 8 bases are shared with TRBD2. Germline assignment: CDR1 MRHNA and CDR2 SNTAGT. The CDR3 contains 14 residues. J gave up 0 bases and V 4 bases, and 0 bases lay outside the gene matches. CDR3 DNA: TGTGCCAGCAGTGCTAGCGGGAGCACAGATACGCAGTATTTT. Protein sequence: CASSASGSTDTQYF.

This clone was recorded at least ten times. The V call is TRBV5-4, the J call TRBJ2-3; D not certain. Deletions cut 4 bases from V and 4 bases from J, with 16 bases between. The CDR3 has 15 residues. Germline CDR1 is SGHNT and CDR2 is YYREEE (reference sequence). The CDR3: CASSPTLGGADTQYF. In DNA, the CDR3 is TGTGCCAGCAGCCCCACGCTAGGCGGCGCAGATACGCAGTATTTT.

The chain recombines TRBV9 with TRBJ2-5, with 13 bases fitting TRBD2. CDR3 length equals 18 residues. The J segment lost 2 bases and the V segment lost 8 bases, leaving 15 bases of the junction unmatched. Germline assignment: CDR1 SGDLS and CDR2 YYNGEE. CDR3 in amino acids: CARAWGQLGLAGQETQYF. CDR3 bases: TGTGCCAGAGCGTGGGGGCAGTTGGGACTAGCGGGACAAGAGACCCAGTACTTC.

This clone was observed at least ten times. The genes are TRBV28 and TRBJ2-1; D gene uncertain. Trimming pared 3 bases from V and 4 bases from J, leaving 4 bases between. Germline loops: CDR1 MDHEN, CDR2 SYDVKM. This CDR3 contains 12 residues. The CDR3, as DNA: TGTGCCAGCAGTTTCGGGTACAATGAGCAGTTCTTC. Amino acid sequence: CASSFGYNEQFF.

The table lists this clone with a few counts. The chain couples TRBV7-3 to TRBJ1-2; 9 positions match TRBD1. From germline, CDR1 is SGHTA and CDR2 FQGTGA. The trim removed 5 bases at V and 4 bases at J, leaving 11 bases unmatched. The CDR3 consists of 16 residues. CDR3 in amino acids: CASSPYSGTGLYGYTF. CDR3 nucleotide sequence: TGTGCCAGCAGCCCTTATTCCGGGACAGGGCTCTATGGCTACACCTTC.

The chain links TRBV6-6 to TRBJ2-1; no clear D. Germline CDR1 is MNHNY and CDR2 is SVGAGI (reference sequence). CDR3 length: 14 amino acids. Here the CDR3 DNA reads TGTGCTGGCAATAGCAGGAGCGCCTACAATGAGCAGTTCTTC. The encoded protein is CAGNSRSAYNEQFF.

The chain carries TRBV6-5 and TRBJ2-3; no clear D gene. With 5 bases removed from V and 8 bases from J, the gap between germline ends came to 20 bases. This CDR3 spans 15 amino acids. CDR1 is MNHEY and CDR2 is SVGAGI in the germline V gene. The CDR3 is CASSALLGPASTQYF. For the CDR3, the DNA is TGTGCCAGCAGTGCCCTACTTGGGCCAGCGTCTACGCAGTATTTT.

Concerning this clone itself: It is likely a read error: a sequence one base away is far more abundant. V gene TRBV6-1 combines with J gene TRBJ2-3, with a possible D match to TRBD1 (5 bases). Trimming cost V 4 bases and J 9 bases, with 20 bases left between them. Germline V gene sequence: CDR1 MNHNS, CDR2 SASEGT. The CDR3 is 15 residues long. CDR3: CASSALLGSGSTQYF. The CDR3 bases are TGTGCCAGCAGTGCCCTACTTGGGTCAGGGTCGACGCAGTATTTT.

About this clone: This probably arose from a read error, given a far larger clone one base away. V is TRBV6-5 and J is TRBJ2-3; D uncertain. Germline values: CDR1 MNHEY, CDR2 SVGAGI. Trimming left V 5 bases short and J 9 bases short, with 21 bases between. This CDR3 has 15 amino acids. Written as DNA, the CDR3 is TGTGCCAGCAGTCCCCTACTTGGGTCAGCGTCGACGCAGTATTTT. Its translation: CASSPLLGSASTQYF.

On this clone: A far bigger clonotype differs at one base, so this is likely a read error. This same CDR3 is encoded by further DNA sequences in the sample. The rearrangement joins TRBV5-6 to TRBJ2-6; D might be TRBD1 or TRBD2, each matching 5 bases. Germline V lookup: CDR1 SGHDT, CDR2 YYEEEE. This CDR3 is 13 amino acids long. CDR3 sequence (DNA): TGTGCCAGCAGCTCCACCGGGGCCAACGTCCTGACGTTC. It encodes CASSSTGANVLTF.

This clone has just a few counts. The genes are TRBV2 and TRBJ2-2; 7 bases are shared with TRBD2. Germline CDR1 reads SNHLY; CDR2 reads FYNNEI. Trimming took 6 bases from V and 5 from J; bases not matched to a gene: 6. This CDR3 has 14 amino acids. Here the CDR3 reads CASRPWGGTGELFF. In DNA form, the CDR3 reads TGTGCCAGCAGACCCTGGGGAGGGACCGGGGAGCTGTTTTTT. The full variable domain, completed using reference TRBV2 and TRBJ2-2, is EPEVTQTPSHQVTQMGQEVILRCVPISNHLYFYWYRQILGQKVEFLVSFYNNEISEKSEIFDDQFSVERPDGSNFTLKIRSTKLEDSAMYFCASRPWGGTGELFFGEGSRLTVL.

Regarding this clone: This sequence is one base from a far larger clone and is likely a read error. The sample contains more than one DNA sequence encoding this CDR3. The rearrangement uses TRBV27 and TRBJ1-5; 8 bases fit TRBD1. From germline, CDR1 is MNHEY and CDR2 SMNVEV (reference sequence). The CDR3 consists of 13 residues. Trimming cost V 6 bases and J 9 bases; bases outside gene matches: 7. The CDR3 DNA sequence: TGTGCCAGCAGCGGGACAGGTTCGTGGCCCCAGCATTTT. Translating it yields CASSGTGSWPQHF.

This clone turned up a few times. The chain employs TRBV25-1 and TRBJ2-7; D unresolved. V gave up 4 bases and J gave up 5 bases, with 12 bases separating them. Germline V gives CDR1 MGHDK, CDR2 SYGVNS. The CDR3 is 13 residues long. The CDR3 reads CASSGPGWDEQYF. Here the CDR3 DNA reads TGTGCCAGCAGTGGCCCGGGTTGGGACGAGCAGTACTTC.

V gene TRBV13 combines with J gene TRBJ2-2; D is unclear. The germline V gene encodes CDR1 PRHDT and CDR2 FYEKMQ (reference sequence). The CDR3 covers 12 residues. The V and J ends lost 6 bases and 7 bases respectively, with 9 bases between them. CDR3 coding DNA: TGTGCCAGCAGTTTTACGGGCGGGGAGCTGTTTTTT. Its protein is CASSFTGGELFF.

This chain links TRBV27 with TRBJ2-4, with D uncertain. The ends were cut back, 3 bases at V and 7 bases at J, with 4 bases in the middle. CDR1 and CDR2 from the germline V gene are MNHEY and SMNVEV (reference sequence). The CDR3 is made up of 11 amino acids. CDR3 sequence reads: CASSLSNIQYF. The CDR3 coding sequence is TGTGCCAGCAGTTTGAGTAACATTCAGTACTTC.

This clone has a handful of counts. This sequence joins TRBV30 and TRBJ2-1; D gene ambiguous. Germline V gene sequence: CDR1 GTSNPN, CDR2 SVGIG (reference sequence). V dropped 8 bases and J dropped 2 bases, with 7 bases sitting between them. The CDR3 is 11 amino acids. The CDR3 is CASTAYNEQFF. The CDR3 coding sequence is TGTGCCAGTACGGCCTACAATGAGCAGTTCTTC.

In this sample, this clone turned up many times. The germline gene is not matched at one end of the junction; a read error may be the cause. V and J are TRBV10-3 and TRBJ2-7; D call uncertain. The CDR3 contains 13 residues. Looked up from germline, CDR1 is ENHRY and CDR2 is SYGVKD. DNA of the CDR3: TGTGCCAGCAGTGGCCCGGGTTGGGACGAGCAGTACTTC. This translates into CASSGPGWDEQYF.

The sample holds many counts of this clone. The chain joins TRBV10-3 to TRBJ2-1; 9 nucleotides line up with TRBD2. From germline, CDR1 is ENHRY and CDR2 SYGVKD. The CDR3 is 14 amino acids. V lost 11 bases and J lost 2; bases outside the gene matches: 7. This chain's CDR3 is CAGNSGSAYNEQFF. DNA of the CDR3: TGTGCCGGCAATAGCGGGAGCGCCTACAATGAGCAGTTCTTC.

Ten or more counts support this clone. This sample includes further DNA sequences coding for the same CDR3. V is TRBV7-3 and J is TRBJ2-3; D is possibly TRBD1 (5 bases). The CDR3 consists of 16 residues. CDR1 is SGHTA and CDR2 is FQGTGA in the germline V gene. Trimming pared 3 bases from V and 1 base from J, leaving 14 bases between. As DNA, the CDR3 is TGTGCCAGCAGCTTGGACCTGGGGCAGGGCACAGATACGCAGTATTTT. Its protein product is CASSLDLGQGTDTQYF.

Only a few counts were recorded for this clone. At one end, the junction sequence differs from germline, possibly due to a read error. The V and J genes are TRBV7-3 and TRBJ2-5, with a possible D match to TRBD2 (6 bases). In germline, CDR1 is SGHTA, CDR2 FQGTGA. This CDR3 is 12 amino acids long. DNA of the CDR3: TGTGCTAGCAGCGGGCACCAAGAGACCCAGTACTTC. Its translation is CASSGHQETQYF.

This sequence joins TRBV13 and TRBJ2-3; D possibly corresponds to TRBD2 (5 bases). CDR1 is PRHDT and CDR2 is FYEKMQ in the germline V gene (reference sequence). This CDR3 has 15 residues. V lost 5 bases and J lost 5, with 17 bases in between. As DNA, the CDR3 is TGTGCCAGCAGCCAAGAACCCCTAAGCGGAGATACGCAGTATTTT. Amino acid sequence: CASSQEPLSGDTQYF.

Concerning this clone: This likely reflects a read error, since a far larger clone is one base away. The chain uses TRBV27 and TRBJ1-5; TRBD1 matches 8 bases. Losses at the gene ends were 8 bases for V and 9 bases for J; bases not matched to a gene: 9. This CDR3 region has 13 residues. Germline CDR1 reads MNHEY; CDR2 reads SMNVEV (reference sequence). CDR3 region: CASCGTGSWPQHF. The CDR3 nucleotides are TGTGCCAGCTGCGGGACAGGATCGTGGCCCCAGCATTTT.

The chain uses TRBV6-5 and TRBJ2-6, with D hard to call. Per the germline V gene, CDR1 is MNHEY and CDR2 is SVGAGI. The V end lost 6 bases, the J end lost 4 bases, and 7 bases lay between the germline ends. The CDR3 covers 13 residues. The CDR3 spells CASSSTGANVLTF. The CDR3 DNA reads TGTGCCAGCAGCTCCACCGGGGCCAACGTCCTGACTTTC.

For this clone: A far larger clone differs by one base, so this is likely a read error. The genes are TRBV25-1 and TRBJ2-5, with D hard to call. Trimming left V 5 bases short and J 5 bases short, with 6 bases between. The CDR3 is made up of 11 amino acids. CDR1 and CDR2 from the germline V gene are MGHDK and SYGVNS. The chain's CDR3 is CASSLTETQYF. The CDR3 DNA follows: TGTGCCAGCAGTTTAACGGAGACCCAGTACTTC. Complete variable domain (other parts from reference TRBV25-1 and TRBJ2-5): EADIYQTPRYLVIGTGKKITLECSQTMGHDKMYWYQQDPGMELHLIHYSYGVNSTEKGDLSSESTVSRIRTEHFPLTLESARPSHTSQYLCASSLTETQYFGPGTRLLVL.

Concerning this clone: A far larger clone differs by one base, so this is likely a read error. This sequence joins TRBV27 and TRBJ2-3; 8 nucleotides align to TRBD2. The CDR3 runs 17 residues. CDR1 and CDR2 from the germline V gene are MNHEY and SMNVEV (reference sequence). V lost 8 bases and J lost 2; bases outside the gene matches: 15. In DNA, the CDR3 is TGTGCCAGCCGTTCATCGACTAGCGAGGCCTTCACAGATACGCAGTATTTT. Translating gives CASRSSTSEAFTDTQYF.

V usage is TRBV13 and J usage is TRBJ2-1, with D perhaps TRBD1 (6 bases). The CDR3 covers 13 residues. The germline gives CDR1 PRHDT, CDR2 FYEKMQ (reference sequence). Trimming removed 8 bases at V and 3 bases at J, with 11 bases between. The CDR3 is CASAGTLYNEQFF. The CDR3 nucleotides read TGTGCCAGCGCCGGGACACTCTACAATGAGCAGTTCTTC.

Only a few counts were recorded for this clone. The J gene is TRBJ2-3, the V gene TRBV6-5; D call uncertain. The V end was cut by 5 bases, the J end by 9 bases, with 21 bases between. The CDR3 contains 15 residues. Germline-derived CDR1 and CDR2 are MNHEY and SVGAGI. CDR3 sequence: CASSALLLSASTQYF. For the CDR3, the DNA is TGTGCCAGCAGTGCCCTACTTTTGTCAGCGTCGACGCAGTATTTT.

This clone has more than one count but fewer than ten. This probably arose from a read error, given a far larger clone one base away. The rearrangement links TRBV6-5 to TRBJ2-3; D gene ambiguous. The V end lost 5 bases, the J end lost 9 bases, and 21 bases lay between the germline ends. CDR1 and CDR2 from the germline V gene are MNHEY and SVGAGI. The CDR3 runs to 15 residues. The CDR3 DNA reads as TGTGCCAGCAGTGCCCTACTTGTGTCAGCGTCGACGCAGTATTTT. This translates into CASSALLVSASTQYF.

This clone showed up many times. The chain has TRBV27 and TRBJ2-7; 7 bases map to TRBD1. Germline trimming cut 4 bases from V and 5 bases from J; bases unmatched to any gene: 2. The germline gives CDR1 MNHEY, CDR2 SMNVEV (reference sequence). The CDR3 loop spans 12 amino acids. In DNA, the CDR3 is TGTGCCAGCAGTTGGACAGGCAACGAGCAGTACTTC. This codes for CASSWTGNEQYF.